Listed below are T cell receptor beta chains from one sample, sequenced in a study of memory CD4+ T cells and cytomegalovirus serostatus. The assay was immunoSEQ multiplex PCR, and TCRdb's table has in-frame clones only and misses some. This table has about 60,000 clones, approximately 80% appearing once. Sequencing was done on a sample of memory CD4+ T cells from blood. The receptors here all came from an adult in good health and CMV-seronegative. Each CDR3 is given with its conserved first and last residue. The order of the fields is J gene, V gene, clone size, D gene, CDR3 protein, CDR3 DNA. The D gene is left open where the match is weak. Only some rows state a clone size, as once, few, many or a class for expanded clones.

J gene: TRBJ1-5
V gene: TRBV11-2
clone size: -
D gene: -
CDR3 protein: CASSLTEKQPQHF
CDR3 DNA: TGTGCCAGCAGCTTAACAGAAAAACAGCCCCAGCATTTT

J gene: TRBJ2-7
V gene: TRBV12-5
clone size: -
D gene: -
CDR3 protein: CASGLEGTYEQYF
CDR3 DNA: TGTGCTAGTGGTTTGGAGGGGACCTACGAGCAGTACTTC

J gene: TRBJ2-3
V gene: TRBV11-3
clone size: -
D gene: TRBD2
CDR3 protein: CASSLGGASGNTQYF
CDR3 DNA: TGTGCCAGCAGCTTAGGAGGGGCTAGCGGAAATACGCAGTATTTT

J gene: TRBJ1-2
V gene: TRBV2
clone size: -
D gene: -
CDR3 protein: CASTWDVGYGYTF
CDR3 DNA: TGTGCCAGCACCTGGGACGTCGGCTATGGCTACACCTTC

J gene: TRBJ2-2
V gene: TRBV5-1
clone size: few
D gene: -
CDR3 protein: CASSLPELASTGELFF
CDR3 DNA: TGCGCCAGCAGCTTACCCGAACTAGCATCCACCGGGGAGCTGTTTTTT

J gene: TRBJ2-3
V gene: TRBV6-1
clone size: -
D gene: -
CDR3 protein: CASSEAGRGLTQYF
CDR3 DNA: TGTGCCAGCAGTGAAGCAGGGCGAGGGTTAACGCAGTATTTT

J gene: TRBJ2-3
V gene: TRBV10-3
clone size: -
D gene: -
CDR3 protein: CAISLGGASTDTQYF
CDR3 DNA: TGTGCCATCAGTCTTGGGGGGGCCAGCACAGATACGCAGTATTTT

J gene: TRBJ2-7
V gene: TRBV30
clone size: -
D gene: -
CDR3 protein: CASTLGDNYEQYF
CDR3 DNA: TGTGCCTCCACCTTGGGGGATAACTACGAGCAGTACTTC

J gene: TRBJ1-2
V gene: TRBV7-2
clone size: -
D gene: -
CDR3 protein: CASSQIRTIGYTF
CDR3 DNA: TGTGCCAGCAGCCAAATCCGGACAATAGGCTACACCTTC

J gene: TRBJ2-2
V gene: TRBV19
clone size: -
D gene: TRBD2
CDR3 protein: CASTSGRAWAGELFF
CDR3 DNA: TGTGCCAGTACGAGCGGGAGGGCCTGGGCCGGGGAGCTGTTTTTT

J gene: TRBJ1-4
V gene: TRBV7-2
clone size: once
D gene: -
CDR3 protein: CASSPQVESFGEKLFF
CDR3 DNA: TGTGCCAGCAGCCCCCAGGTGGAGAGTTTCGGTGAAAAACTGTTTTTT

J gene: TRBJ2-6
V gene: TRBV19
clone size: -
D gene: TRBD1
CDR3 protein: CASSFRRPGGAGANVLTF
CDR3 DNA: TGTGCCAGTAGTTTCCGACGGCCAGGGGGCGCTGGGGCCAACGTCCTGACTTTC

J gene: TRBJ1-1
V gene: TRBV20-1
clone size: -
D gene: -
CDR3 protein: CSASRQSEAFF
CDR3 DNA: TGCAGTGCTAGCCGACAGTCTGAAGCTTTCTTT

J gene: TRBJ2-3
V gene: TRBV5-4
clone size: -
D gene: -
CDR3 protein: CASSFWSGGGTDTQYF
CDR3 DNA: TGTGCCAGCAGCTTTTGGAGCGGAGGGGGCACAGATACGCAGTATTTT

J gene: TRBJ1-4
V gene: TRBV6-7
clone size: -
D gene: TRBD1
CDR3 protein: CASSYSMGQCNEKLFF
CDR3 DNA: TGTGCCAGCAGTTACTCTATGGGACAGTGTAATGAAAAACTGTTTTTT

J gene: TRBJ1-5
V gene: TRBV6-1
clone size: -
D gene: -
CDR3 protein: CASSGHQHQPQHF
CDR3 DNA: TGTGCCAGCAGTGGCCACCAGCACCAGCCCCAGCATTTT

J gene: TRBJ2-2
V gene: TRBV5-1
clone size: -
D gene: TRBD1
CDR3 protein: CASGKGQTGELFF
CDR3 DNA: TGCGCCAGCGGTAAGGGACAGACCGGGGAGCTGTTTTTT

J gene: TRBJ1-4
V gene: TRBV27
clone size: -
D gene: -
CDR3 protein: CASRGGYNEKLFF
CDR3 DNA: TGTGCCAGCAGAGGCGGATATAATGAAAAACTGTTTTTT

J gene: TRBJ2-7
V gene: TRBV21-1
clone size: -
D gene: -
CDR3 protein: CASSTMGAHRPYEQYF
CDR3 DNA: TGTGCCAGCAGCACTATGGGAGCGCACAGACCCTACGAGCAGTACTTC

J gene: TRBJ2-1
V gene: TRBV28
clone size: -
D gene: -
CDR3 protein: CASTGPGRRNEQFF
CDR3 DNA: TGTGCCAGCACCGGGCCCGGAAGAAGGAATGAGCAGTTCTTC

J gene: TRBJ1-5
V gene: TRBV2
clone size: -
D gene: -
CDR3 protein: CASSVGDSNQPQHF
CDR3 DNA: TGTGCCAGCAGTGTGGGGGATAGCAATCAGCCCCAGCATTTT

J gene: TRBJ2-2
V gene: TRBV4-1
clone size: -
D gene: TRBD2
CDR3 protein: CASSIRGGTGELFF
CDR3 DNA: TGCGCCAGCAGTATAAGGGGAGGGACCGGGGAGCTGTTTTTT

J gene: TRBJ2-7
V gene: TRBV7-6
clone size: -
D gene: TRBD1
CDR3 protein: CASSSPGQGAYEQYF
CDR3 DNA: TGTGCCAGCAGCTCCCCGGGACAGGGGGCCTACGAGCAGTACTTC

J gene: TRBJ2-5
V gene: TRBV6-1
clone size: -
D gene: -
CDR3 protein: CASSRQYRETQYF
CDR3 DNA: TGTGCCAGCAGTCGGCAGTATCGGGAGACCCAGTACTTC

J gene: TRBJ1-1
V gene: TRBV7-8
clone size: -
D gene: -
CDR3 protein: CASSPDVGAFF
CDR3 DNA: TGTGCCAGCAGCCCGGACGTCGGAGCTTTCTTT

J gene: TRBJ2-7
V gene: TRBV11-2
clone size: once
D gene: -
CDR3 protein: CASSFSLGNEQYF
CDR3 DNA: TGTGCCAGCAGCTTCTCTTTGGGGAATGAGCAGTACTTC

J gene: TRBJ1-2
V gene: TRBV2
clone size: few
D gene: -
CDR3 protein: CASGSGPGGYTF
CDR3 DNA: TGTGCCAGCGGCAGCGGCCCGGGTGGCTACACCTTC

J gene: TRBJ2-5
V gene: TRBV18
clone size: -
D gene: TRBD1
CDR3 protein: CASSPEWTGGFRETQYF
CDR3 DNA: TGTGCCAGCTCACCAGAGTGGACAGGGGGCTTCAGGGAGACCCAGTACTTC

J gene: TRBJ1-6
V gene: TRBV5-1
clone size: -
D gene: -
CDR3 protein: CASSLGIRGSPLHF
CDR3 DNA: TGCGCCAGCAGCTTAGGGATCCGTGGCTCACCCCTCCACTTT

J gene: TRBJ1-4
V gene: TRBV2
clone size: -
D gene: -
CDR3 protein: CASIGGLRTNEKLFF
CDR3 DNA: TGTGCCAGCATCGGCGGGTTGCGAACTAATGAAAAACTGTTTTTT

J gene: TRBJ1-4
V gene: TRBV21-1
clone size: -
D gene: -
CDR3 protein: CASRTSFSGGARGFLCDEKLFF
CDR3 DNA: TGTGCCAGCAGGACTTCTTTTTCAGGGGGGGCTAGGGGTTTTCTGTGTGATGAAAAACTGTTTTTT

J gene: TRBJ1-1
V gene: TRBV4-2
clone size: -
D gene: -
CDR3 protein: CASSQEPRESNLGTEAFF
CDR3 DNA: TGTGCCAGCAGCCAAGAACCCCGGGAGTCAAACCTGGGGACTGAAGCTTTCTTT

J gene: TRBJ2-7
V gene: TRBV5-6
clone size: -
D gene: -
CDR3 protein: CASSFPGLRGNSYEQYF
CDR3 DNA: TGTGCCAGCAGCTTCCCGGGGCTGCGCGGCAACTCCTACGAGCAGTACTTC

J gene: TRBJ2-1
V gene: TRBV19
clone size: -
D gene: -
CDR3 protein: CASSLRGAGYNEQFF
CDR3 DNA: TGTGCCAGTAGTTTAAGGGGGGCAGGATACAATGAGCAGTTCTTC

J gene: TRBJ2-5
V gene: TRBV5-1
clone size: -
D gene: -
CDR3 protein: CASSSGTTGPYETQYF
CDR3 DNA: TGCGCCAGCAGCTCCGGGACAACTGGGCCCTATGAGACCCAGTACTTC

J gene: TRBJ2-2
V gene: TRBV5-1
clone size: -
D gene: TRBD1
CDR3 protein: CASSLGQGDSGELFF
CDR3 DNA: TGCGCCAGCAGCTTGGGACAGGGGGACTCCGGGGAGCTGTTTTTT

J gene: TRBJ2-1
V gene: TRBV18
clone size: once
D gene: TRBD2
CDR3 protein: CASSPPRGGAHSYNEQFF
CDR3 DNA: TGTGCCAGCTCACCGCCCCGGGGGGGCGCGCACTCCTACAATGAGCAGTTCTTC

J gene: TRBJ2-3
V gene: TRBV13
clone size: -
D gene: TRBD2
CDR3 protein: CASSLLLAGGGDTQYF
CDR3 DNA: TGTGCCAGCAGCTTATTGCTAGCGGGGGGCGGCGATACGCAGTATTTT

J gene: TRBJ2-5
V gene: TRBV11-2
clone size: once
D gene: -
CDR3 protein: CASSLQGGETQYF
CDR3 DNA: TGTGCCAGCAGCTTACAGGGTGGGGAGACCCAGTACTTC

J gene: TRBJ1-4
V gene: TRBV2
clone size: few
D gene: -
CDR3 protein: CASSPRAGANEKLFF
CDR3 DNA: TGTGCCAGCAGCCCGAGGGCAGGGGCTAATGAAAAACTGTTTTTT

J gene: TRBJ2-7
V gene: TRBV27
clone size: -
D gene: TRBD1
CDR3 protein: CASSRDRSYEQYF
CDR3 DNA: TGTGCCAGCAGCCGGGACAGGTCCTACGAGCAGTACTTC

J gene: TRBJ2-7
V gene: TRBV18
clone size: -
D gene: -
CDR3 protein: CASSGVGGSEQYF
CDR3 DNA: TGTGCCAGCTCAGGGGTCGGGGGCAGCGAGCAGTACTTC

J gene: TRBJ2-2
V gene: TRBV14
clone size: -
D gene: -
CDR3 protein: CASSQGWRSRGELFF
CDR3 DNA: TGTGCCAGCAGCCAAGGGTGGCGGAGTAGGGGGGAGCTGTTTTTT

J gene: TRBJ2-3
V gene: TRBV9
clone size: few
D gene: -
CDR3 protein: CASSVSGTSTDTQYF
CDR3 DNA: TGTGCCAGCAGCGTAAGTGGAACTAGCACAGATACGCAGTATTTT

J gene: TRBJ1-5
V gene: TRBV29-1
clone size: -
D gene: TRBD1
CDR3 protein: CSVGDRAGQPQHF
CDR3 DNA: TGCAGCGTGGGTGACAGGGCTGGCCAGCCCCAGCATTTT

J gene: TRBJ1-2
V gene: TRBV5-8
clone size: -
D gene: -
CDR3 protein: CASSLALGGYTF
CDR3 DNA: TGTGCCAGCAGCTTGGCTCTGGGTGGCTACACCTTC

J gene: TRBJ2-7
V gene: TRBV6-6
clone size: few
D gene: -
CDR3 protein: CASSYDGVTYEQYF
CDR3 DNA: TGTGCCAGCAGTTATGACGGGGTAACCTACGAGCAGTACTTC

J gene: TRBJ1-2
V gene: TRBV7-6
clone size: -
D gene: -
CDR3 protein: CASSLFGYGYTF
CDR3 DNA: TGTGCCAGCAGCTTATTTGGCTATGGCTACACCTTC

J gene: TRBJ2-2
V gene: TRBV18
clone size: -
D gene: -
CDR3 protein: CASSPSENTGELFF
CDR3 DNA: TGTGCCAGCTCACCATCCGAGAACACCGGGGAGCTGTTTTTT